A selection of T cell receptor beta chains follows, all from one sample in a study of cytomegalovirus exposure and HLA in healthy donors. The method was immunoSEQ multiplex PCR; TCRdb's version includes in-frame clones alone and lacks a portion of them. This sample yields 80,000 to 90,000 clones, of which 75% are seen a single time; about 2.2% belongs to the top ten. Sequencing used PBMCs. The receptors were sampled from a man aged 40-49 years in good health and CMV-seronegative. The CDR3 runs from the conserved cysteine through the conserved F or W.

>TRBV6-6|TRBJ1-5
CASGTGTNWPQHF
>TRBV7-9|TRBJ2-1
CASSFRENEQFF
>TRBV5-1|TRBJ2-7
CASSLGSTGFVEQYF
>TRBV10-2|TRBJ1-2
CASSENSFYGYTF
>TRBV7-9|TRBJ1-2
CASSVGQGQKYGYTF
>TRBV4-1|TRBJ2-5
CASSQGLQSTETQYF
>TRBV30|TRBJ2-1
CAWVAVTYNEQFF
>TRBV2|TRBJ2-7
CASSPGTAPWIYEQYF
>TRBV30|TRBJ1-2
CAWNPGQGNYGYTF
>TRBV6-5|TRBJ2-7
CASSYNGYEQYF
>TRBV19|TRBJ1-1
CASSIPGGSAEAFF
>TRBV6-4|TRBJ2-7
CASSEEAGDIFEQYF